A selection of T cell receptor beta chains follows, all from one sample in a study of blood T cell repertoires in COVID-19. Only in-frame clones appear in the TCRdb table, and some are missing; sequencing was by immunoSEQ multiplex PCR. This table has 120,000 to 150,000 clones, 87% appearing once. The sequencing input was peripheral blood. The receptors were sampled from a woman in her fifties or sixties with acute or convalescent COVID-19. The CDR3 runs from the conserved cysteine through the conserved F or W. A D gene is named only where the DNA matches it firmly. Only some rows state a clone size, as once, few, many or a class for expanded clones.

J gene,D gene,clone size,V gene,CDR3 protein,CDR3 DNA
TRBJ2-7,TRBD1,NA,TRBV10-1,CASSESGARGRYEQYF,TGCGCCAGCAGTGAGTCGGGGGCCAGGGGGCGATACGAGCAGTACTTC
TRBJ2-1,TRBD2,NA,TRBV11-2,CASGGERYNEQFF,TGTGCCAGCGGGGGGGAGCGTTACAATGAGCAGTTCTTC
TRBJ1-4,NA,NA,TRBV2,CASSGQGRRDEKLFF,TGTGCCAGCAGTGGTCAGGGGCGTCGAGATGAAAAACTGTTTTTT
TRBJ1-1,NA,NA,TRBV5-1,CASSLVRGQFESDTEAFF,TGCGCCAGCAGCTTGGTACGGGGACAATTCGAGAGTGACACTGAAGCTTTCTTT
TRBJ2-7,NA,NA,TRBV5-5,CASSLTGSPYEQYF,TGTGCCAGCAGCTTGACGGGATCCCCCTACGAGCAGTACTTC
TRBJ1-4,NA,NA,TRBV3-1/TRBV3-2,CASSQEGAERKKLFF,TGTGCCAGCAGCCAAGAGGGGGCAGAAAGGAAAAAACTGTTTTTT
TRBJ2-5,TRBD1,once,TRBV4-1,CASSPPDREWETQYF,TGCGCCAGCAGCCCGCCGGACAGGGAGTGGGAGACCCAGTACTTC
TRBJ2-7,TRBD1,NA,TRBV5-1,CASSSGRGQGGYEQYF,TGCGCCAGCAGCTCGGGACGGGGACAGGGGGGCTACGAGCAGTACTTC
TRBJ2-1,TRBD2,NA,TRBV2,CASGLAVPAISQFF,TGTGCCAGCGGGCTAGCGGTGCCCGCTATTTCGCAGTTCTTC
TRBJ1-5,NA,NA,TRBV29-1,CSVPQGVGNQPQHF,TGCAGCGTTCCACAAGGGGTAGGCAATCAGCCCCAGCATTTT
TRBJ1-6,NA,few,TRBV7-3,CASSSAGNSPLHF,TGTGCCAGCAGCTCCGCAGGGAATTCACCCCTCCACTTT
TRBJ2-2,TRBD2,NA,TRBV19,CASSIGEGGELFF,TGTGCCAGTAGTATCGGGGAGGGCGGGGAGCTGTTTTTT
TRBJ2-7,TRBD2,NA,TRBV2,CASRTSGRDEQYF,TGTGCCAGCAGGACTAGCGGGAGGGACGAGCAGTACTTC
TRBJ1-6,NA,NA,TRBV18,CASSTYDTGNSPLHF,TGTGCCAGCTCAACTTACGACACCGGCAATTCACCCCTCCACTTT
TRBJ2-1,NA,once,TRBV27,CASSDGYYDNEQFF,TGTGCCAGCAGCGATGGATACTATGACAATGAGCAGTTCTTC
TRBJ2-6,TRBD2,NA,TRBV30,CAWSLGGSVANVLTF,TGTGCCTGGAGTTTGGGAGGGTCAGTGGCCAACGTCCTGACTTTC
TRBJ1-2,TRBD1,NA,TRBV7-8,CASSPRDRGPFGYGYTF,TGTGCCAGCAGCCCGCGGGACAGGGGGCCCTTCGGGTATGGCTACACCTTC
TRBJ2-4,NA,NA,TRBV5-1,CASRVSGAKNIQYF,TGCGCCAGTCGGGTGAGCGGAGCCAAAAACATTCAGTACTTC
TRBJ1-4,TRBD1,once,TRBV7-2,CASSYQGAKEKLFF,TGTGCCAGCAGCTATCAGGGGGCAAAGGAAAAACTGTTTTTT
TRBJ1-4,TRBD1,NA,TRBV7-8,CASSFGTGPEKLFF,TGTGCCAGCAGCTTCGGGACAGGGCCTGAAAAACTGTTTTTT
TRBJ1-1,NA,NA,TRBV6-6,CASSTGTEAFF,TGTGCCAGCAGCACAGGGACTGAAGCTTTCTTT
TRBJ2-1,NA,NA,TRBV27,CASSSPGYSYNEQFF,TGTGCCAGCAGTTCCCCAGGGTACTCCTACAATGAGCAGTTCTTC